Listed here are 21 T cell receptor beta chains from one sample, sequenced in a study of blood T cell repertoires in COVID-19. Clones were sequenced by immunoSEQ multiplex PCR, and TCRdb holds only the in-frame ones, with some missing. The table includes hundreds of thousands of clones, around four fifths detected once. The sequenced sample was peripheral blood. The receptors stem from a woman aged 50 to 60 with active or convalescent COVID-19.

V is TRBV19 and J is TRBJ1-5; D is unclear. The CDR3 is 13 amino acids. The ends were cut back, 3 bases at V and 3 bases at J, with 6 bases in the middle. Germline V gene lookup returns CDR1 LNHDA and CDR2 SQIVND (reference sequence). CDR3 amino acids: CASSIEPNQPQHF. CDR3 bases: TGTGCCAGTAGTATCGAGCCCAATCAGCCCCAGCATTTT.

This clone was counted a single time. The chain couples TRBV18 to TRBJ1-5; D is possibly TRBD1 (5 bases). The V end lost 4 bases, the J end lost 5 bases, and 18 bases lay between the germline ends. This CDR3 has 16 amino acids. Looked up from germline, CDR1 is KGHSH and CDR2 is LQKENI. This chain's CDR3 is CASSRRGGGGDQPQHF. The CDR3 coding sequence is TGTGCCAGCTCACGCCGGGGCGGGGGGGGTGATCAGCCCCAGCATTTT.

The J gene is TRBJ2-1, the V gene TRBV6-5; a weak D match, TRBD1 (5 bases). The CDR3 has 16 amino acids. Trimming removed 0 bases at V and 0 bases at J, with 9 bases between. Germline V gene data show CDR1 as MNHEY and CDR2 as SVGAGI. The CDR3 reads CASSYSKTASYNEQFF. The CDR3 DNA is TGTGCCAGCAGTTACTCGAAGACAGCCTCCTACAATGAGCAGTTCTTC.

The V call is TRBV6-6, the J call TRBJ1-5; 7 positions match TRBD1. CDR1 and CDR2 from the germline V gene are MNHNY and SVGAGI (reference sequence). This CDR3 comprises 14 residues. V shed 2 bases and J 7 bases; nucleotides not matched to a gene: 5. CDR3 region: CASSYDRAGQPQHF. The DNA for the CDR3 is TGTGCCAGCAGTTACGACAGGGCTGGACAGCCCCAGCATTTT.

The V gene is TRBV14, the J gene TRBJ2-2; no reliable D call. From germline, CDR1 is SGHDN and CDR2 FVKESK. The CDR3 loop spans 12 amino acids. V lost 3 bases and J lost 6, with 5 bases in between. The CDR3 DNA reads TGTGCCAGCAGCCACCCAGCCGGGGAGCTGTTTTTT. Translated: CASSHPAGELFF.

The chain has TRBV5-1 and TRBJ2-7, with D tentatively TRBD2 (6 bases). V was shortened by 1 base and J by 6 bases, with 11 bases between the two germline ends. Looked up from germline, CDR1 is SGHRS and CDR2 is YFSETQ. The CDR3 is 13 amino acids. CDR3 DNA sequence: TGCGCCAGCAGCTTGAACAGGCGGGGCGAGCAGTACTTC. The encoded protein is CASSLNRRGEQYF.

The V gene is TRBV13, the J gene TRBJ2-2, with 13 bases fitting TRBD2. Germline V CDR1 and CDR2: PRHDT, FYEKMQ (reference sequence). The CDR3 loop spans 18 amino acids. With 5 bases clipped from V and 4 bases from J, the junction kept 10 bases outside the gene matches. The CDR3 protein is CASSGPGLAGISTGELFF. The CDR3 DNA reads TGTGCCAGCAGCGGGCCGGGACTAGCGGGAATTTCCACCGGGGAGCTGTTTTTT.

This clone occurred a few times. The J gene is TRBJ1-6, the V gene TRBV28, with a tentative D call TRBD1 (6 bases). Trimming removed 2 bases from V and 7 bases from J, with 12 bases in between. In germline, CDR1 is MDHEN, CDR2 SYDVKM. This CDR3 comprises 15 residues. CDR3 residues: CASSLNGGGNSPLHF. The CDR3 DNA reads TGTGCCAGCAGTTTAAATGGGGGCGGGAATTCACCCCTCCACTTT.

This chain links TRBV5-6 with TRBJ2-3, with 11 bases identical to TRBD2. This CDR3 is 19 amino acids long. Germline assignment: CDR1 SGHDT and CDR2 YYEEEE. V shed 4 bases and J 6 bases; nucleotides not matched to a gene: 19. This chain's CDR3 is CASSGGPYSGRAFGDTQYF. The CDR3 DNA follows: TGTGCCAGCAGCGGGGGACCCTATAGCGGGAGGGCCTTCGGGGATACGCAGTATTTT.

The chain has TRBV30 and TRBJ2-3; D may be TRBD2 (6 bases). Germline assignment: CDR1 GTSNPN and CDR2 SVGIG (reference sequence). Trimming removed 8 bases at V and 5 bases at J, with 20 bases between. The CDR3 length is 14 residues. The CDR3 nucleotides read TGTGCCGGGAAGTGGGGACTCTGGGGAGATACGCAGTATTTT. Protein product: CAGKWGLWGDTQYF.

V and J are TRBV5-1 and TRBJ2-5, with TRBD1 as a possible D gene (5 bases). V was trimmed by 2 bases and J by 5 bases, leaving 16 bases between them. Germline V gene sequence: CDR1 SGHRS, CDR2 YFSETQ. The CDR3 is 15 residues long. The CDR3 sequence: CASSFTGQGVETQYF. The CDR3 coding sequence is TGCGCCAGCAGCTTTACCGGGCAAGGGGTGGAGACCCAGTACTTC.

As for this clone: The sample contains more than one DNA sequence encoding this CDR3. The chain has TRBV2 and TRBJ2-1, with D perhaps matching TRBD2 (6 bases). Trimming removed 4 bases at V and 6 bases at J, with 7 bases between. The CDR3 consists of 12 residues. Germline V gene lookup returns CDR1 SNHLY and CDR2 FYNNEI. Here the CDR3 reads CASSVGGNEQFF. In nucleotides, the CDR3 is TGTGCCAGCAGTGTGGGGGGCAATGAGCAGTTCTTC. The full variable domain, in which reference TRBV2 and TRBJ2-1 provide the parts outside the CDR3, is EPEVTQTPSHQVTQMGQEVILRCVPISNHLYFYWYRQILGQKVEFLVSFYNNEISEKSEIFDDQFSVERPDGSNFTLKIRSTKLEDSAMYFCASSVGGNEQFFGPGTRLTVL.

The chain uses TRBV25-1 and TRBJ1-2; no definite D call. V lost 4 bases and J lost 7, with 19 bases in between. The CDR3 is 15 residues long. Per the germline V gene, CDR1 is MGHDK and CDR2 is SYGVNS. The CDR3 sequence: CASSALLSQLSGYTF. As DNA, the CDR3 is TGTGCCAGCAGTGCCTTGTTGTCACAACTAAGTGGCTACACCTTC.

This sequence joins TRBV10-3 and TRBJ2-3, with TRBD2 matching 7 bases. Germline CDR1 reads ENHRY; CDR2 reads SYGVKD. The CDR3 is 15 residues long. Trimming took 10 bases from V and 6 from J; bases not matched to a gene: 16. Here the CDR3 DNA reads TGTGCCACCTCACTAGCGCCGGCTCGCGGGGATACGCAGTATTTT. Translation gives CATSLAPARGDTQYF.

The chain joins TRBV25-1 to TRBJ2-1, with 10 bases that match TRBD2. With 7 bases clipped from V and 4 bases from J, the junction kept 4 bases outside the gene matches. The CDR3 totals 14 residues. Germline values: CDR1 MGHDK, CDR2 SYGVNS. CDR3 sequence: CASTLAGDYNEQFF. CDR3 DNA: TGTGCCAGCACGCTAGCGGGAGATTACAATGAGCAGTTCTTC.

This chain joins TRBV9 and TRBJ1-2; D might be TRBD1 (6 bases). V was cut by 3 bases and J by 8 bases, with 14 bases left in between. Per germline, CDR1 SGDLS and CDR2 YYNGEE. The CDR3 consists of 13 residues. The CDR3 sequence is CASSARQVSGYTF. DNA of the CDR3: TGTGCCAGCAGCGCCAGACAGGTATCAGGCTACACCTTC.

CDR3 bases: TGTGCCAGCAGCCACTGGCTAGCGGGAGTTGAGGAGCAGTACTTC. This sequence encodes CASSHWLAGVEEQYF. J is TRBJ2-7 and V is TRBV4-2, with 10 bases fitting TRBD2. V shed 3 bases, J shed 7 bases, and the junction held 9 bases outside the gene matches. The CDR3 covers 15 residues. Germline lookup yields CDR1 LGHNA and CDR2 YNFKEQ.

This chain links TRBV5-1 with TRBJ2-5; 14 bases agree with TRBD2. Germline trimming cut 3 bases from V and 7 bases from J; bases unmatched to any gene: 5. Germline lookup yields CDR1 SGHRS and CDR2 YFSETQ. The CDR3 is made up of 15 amino acids. CDR3 region: CASSYGLAGGGTQYF. The CDR3, as DNA: TGCGCCAGCAGCTACGGACTAGCGGGGGGCGGGACCCAGTACTTC.

The chain employs TRBV27 and TRBJ1-2, with D uncertain. This CDR3 has 14 amino acids. CDR1 is MNHEY, CDR2 SMNVEV, per germline (reference sequence). V gave up 0 bases and J gave up 1 base, with 6 bases separating them. CDR3 DNA: TGTGCCAGCAGTTTATCCCCAGTTAACTATGGCTACACCTTC. It codes for CASSLSPVNYGYTF.

The V call is TRBV7-9, the J call TRBJ2-5; 7 nucleotides match TRBD2. The CDR3 is 15 residues long. Germline-derived CDR1 and CDR2 are SEHNR and FQNEAQ (reference sequence). J lost 2 bases, V lost 2 bases, and 5 bases had no gene match. The CDR3 DNA follows: TGTGCCAGCAGCTTATTCGGGGGGAAGCAAGAGACCCAGTACTTC. It yields the protein CASSLFGGKQETQYF.

The table lists this clone with a count of one. The chain couples TRBV13 to TRBJ2-7; D remains unclear. Deletions cut 5 bases from V and 0 bases from J, with 11 bases between. The CDR3 consists of 14 residues. In germline, CDR1 is PRHDT, CDR2 FYEKMQ (reference sequence). CDR3 nucleotides: TGTGCCAGCAGCGCACCCGATAGCTCCTACGAGCAGTACTTC. Translation: CASSAPDSSYEQYF.